This section outlines one T cell receptor beta chain sequence together with its context. This sample is part of a study of technical replicates of blood from a handful of donors. The assay was immunoSEQ multiplex PCR, and TCRdb's table has in-frame clones only and misses some. The data hold around 72,000 clones, with about nine tenths observed a single time. V lost 5 bases and J 1 base, leaving 18 bases between the germline ends. The CDR3 has 16 residues. Germline assignment: CDR1 MGHDK and CDR2 SYGVNS. Input material: T cells isolated from PBMCs. The chain links TRBV25-1 to TRBJ2-7, with TRBD1 as a possible D gene (6 bases). The TCR comes from a human donor in good health. Some clones in this sample may be carry-over from other donors' samples. CDR3 nucleotide sequence: TGTGCCAGCAGTCCTTTGACAGGACAAGCGTCCTACGAGCAGTACTTC. Translated: CASSPLTGQASYEQYF.